Listed below are T cell receptor beta chains from one sample, sequenced in a study of T cell responses to AZD1222 COVID-19 vaccine. The table came from immunoSEQ multiplex PCR; TCRdb's copy has only in-frame clones and leaves some out. The sample has more than 75,000 clones; approximately 91% are singletons. The starting material was peripheral blood, obtained 28 days after the second AZD1222 dose. The source of these receptors is an adult who received the AZD1222 COVID-19 vaccine. CDR3s leave out the opening cysteine and the closing phenylalanine or tryptophan.

CDR3,J,length,V
ASSEWSGSYNEQF,TRBJ2-1,13,TRBV2
ATSRFDEQF,TRBJ2-1,9,TRBV24-1
ASSPRGETQY,TRBJ2-5,10,TRBV18
ASSPGQTEAF,TRBJ1-1,10,TRBV5-1
ASSLSGVGHRMLNTEAF,TRBJ1-1,17,TRBV27
ATSRGDSGNTIY,TRBJ1-3,12,TRBV15
SVLQGINEQF,TRBJ2-1,10,TRBV29-1
ATSRGLAAPYEQY,TRBJ2-7,13,TRBV15
ASSQPGQNTGELF,TRBJ2-2,13,TRBV6-2/TRBV6-3
ASSSYSYNSPLH,TRBJ1-6,12,TRBV27
ASSQTSEVEQF,TRBJ2-1,11,TRBV4-2
ASSQPDRDSLNEQF,TRBJ2-1,14,TRBV23-1
ASGLPRRYNLNTEAF,TRBJ1-1,15,TRBV12-5
ASSSDNKRGDEQF,TRBJ2-1,13,TRBV7-9